The 3 T cell receptor beta chains in this list originate from one sample, sequenced in a study of molecular identifiers for immune sequencing clone quantification. Each CDR3 protein gets one entry after TCRdb re-called the PCR reads with MiXCR. The sample records tens of thousands of distinct CDR3 sequences, roughly 18% being singletons. Sequencing was performed on naive CD8+ T cells from blood, with Jurkat cell RNA spiked in. Subset noted: FACS-sorted CD8+CD4-CCR7+CD45RA+ naive T cells. All receptors derive from a human donor in good health. Some libraries in this study had Jurkat cell RNA spiked in.

This chain's CDR3 is CASAGFSNEQFF. The CDR3, as DNA: TGTGCCAGCGCAGGGTTTTCGAATGAGCAGTTCTTC. The chain joins TRBV28 to TRBJ2-1; a possible D gene is TRBD1 (5 bases). Between the trimmed V and J ends, which lost 8 bases and 7 bases, there was a span of 12 bases. The CDR3 has 12 amino acids. Per germline, CDR1 MDHEN and CDR2 SYDVKM.

Comment on this clonotype: A single base separates this from a much larger clone, so it may be a read error. The V gene is TRBV6-6, the J gene TRBJ1-2; D is uncertain. Per germline, CDR1 MNHNY and CDR2 SVGAGI (reference sequence). The CDR3 extends over 15 amino acids. The CDR3 loop is CASSPPGPSEHGHTF. As DNA, the CDR3 is TGTGCCAGCAGTCCCCCGGGTCCTTCCGAGCATGGCCACACCTTC.

This clonotype was observed many times. V is TRBV27 and J is TRBJ1-4, with D maybe TRBD1 (6 bases). Trimming removed 6 bases from V and 2 bases from J, with 10 bases in between. In germline, CDR1 is MNHEY, CDR2 SMNVEV (reference sequence). The CDR3 is 14 amino acids. The CDR3 nucleotides read TGTGCCAGCAGCCTCCAGGGGACTAATGAAAAACTGTTTTTT. It translates to CASSLQGTNEKLFF.